The T cell receptor (beta chain) under discussion was sequenced for a study of shared clonotypes between healthy human individuals (TCRdb year 2020). Regarding the complete study: A few men and two women, aged 18 to 49 years, made up the cohort. For each donor, CD4 naive and CD4 memory were each given three plates, CD8 naive was given two plates, and CD8 memory was given one plate. To estimate repertoire size and how much clonotypes are shared between individuals, the study performed deep sequencing of blood TCR repertoires from about five healthy adults. To increase sequencing depth and limit assay-specific biases, TCR repertoire library preparation and sequencing were carried out by different laboratories using diverse techniques. Each donor's leukapheresis produced roughly between roughly 0.85 and 9.5 billion PBMCs.

What the study reported, not specific to this receptor: Estimated clonotype richness was generally larger for naive than for memory subsets. Around 5% of naive CD4, 3.5% of naive CD8, approximately 2% of memory CD4, and roughly 0.4% of memory CD8 clonotypes were shared across a few donors. Only blood was sampled, and tissue TCR repertoires likely differ from those in blood. Even with the large sequencing depth, rarefaction of the sorted-subset datasets indicated that sequencing was incomplete. Because the study included only a small number of donors, the genetic and exposure-history diversity represented was limited. Higher generation probabilities were observed for clonotypes shared by all four sorted-subset donors than for non-shared clonotypes. Pairwise subsampling indicated that sequencing depth was expected to affect the degree of clonotype sharing among donors.

TCR CDR3 regions were amplified from genomic DNA by multiplex PCR using the deep immunoSEQ assay. Extracted genomic DNA from each cell subset was distributed evenly across all wells of several immunoSEQ 96-well plates, and each plate was treated as a replicate. Each replicate PCR for sorted subsets received about 220 ng genomic DNA, equal to about 30,000 T cell genomes. The purified libraries were quantified using a Qubit 3.0 fluorometer, sized with a Bioanalyzer 2100, and then quantified again using the KAPA Library Quantification kit. Every immunoSEQ 96-well plate was sequenced on a dedicated single-read 150-cycle Illumina NextSeq 550 flow cell. In the source study's methods: Because only junctional sequences without quality scores were contained in the immunoSEQ output, filtering matching that applied to full-length reads could not be performed. Sequences were annotated with PyIR, a Python wrapper for IgBLAST v1.9, using IMGT germline references to assign V/J genes and CDR3. Reads with weak V/J assignments (E-value above 1e-6), missing CDR3, stop codons, out-of-frame junctions, or ambiguous translated residues were removed. V3J clonotypes were defined as sequences sharing an identical inferred V gene, J gene, and CDR3 amino acid sequence. Percentage overlap between repertoires was computed as shared unique clonotypes divided by the size of the smaller repertoire. RTK rarefaction, the Chao1 estimator, and Recon v2.1 estimates of unobserved clonotypes were used to assess repertoire richness. For all TCRbeta clonotypes obtained by the gDNA method from four donors, generation probabilities were computed with OLGA. The source is immuneACCESS, and TCRdb retained only in-frame sequences with V and J called. Part of the clones is not carried over; for the studies checked, unresolved V genes explain less than half of this, and the remainder is unexplained. V, J and clone size are those of that table, while D and trimming were read from the DNA. Counted in this sample were 190,000 or so clones; over 50% of them appeared once. The top ten hold over 9.5% of the sample.

In this sample, this clone turned up a few times. No cognate antigen has been identified for it. No quality values exist for individual bases; no much larger clone is one base distant. Donors were healthy HIV-negative adults with no recently reported acute infections or vaccinations. Only Caucasian adults living in Nashville, Tennessee, USA were represented among the donors. CD4+ T cells were enriched by magnetic negative selection; naive cells were then positively selected on CD45RA, and the negative fraction formed the memory subset. After blood collection by leukapheresis, PBMCs were isolated using Ficoll-Histopaque density gradient centrifugation and then cryopreserved in the vapor phase of liquid nitrogen. Analytical flow cytometry was used to check the purity and quantity of each magnetically sorted T cell population. From each sorted fraction, genomic DNA was isolated and quantified by UV absorbance on a Nanodrop 2000c.

V and J are truncated by 3 bases and 6 bases respectively, leaving an intervening sequence of 17 bases. The germline V gene yields MDHEN for CDR1 and SYDVKM for CDR2. The CDR3 holds 15 amino acids from the cysteine to the phenylalanine. CDR3 DNA is the only sequence kept; it has 45 bases, read in frame from the first base. The TCR sequence derives from a man aged 25 to 45 in good health. The sequence is built from TRBV28 and TRBJ1-1; TRBD1 is perhaps the D gene, given 5 matching bases. Sequenced sample: memory CD4+ T cells sorted from blood. According to the study, the label for this sample's cell subset or site signals: CD45RA-negative fraction. The CDR3 has the sequence CASSFLSGLSAEAFF. The sequenced DNA: TGTGCCAGCAGTTTCTTGTCAGGGTTAAGCGCTGAAGCTTTCTTT.